The clone carrying this T cell receptor beta chain was seen more than once but under ten times. Antigen specificity is unknown. TCRdb itself ran the reads through MiXCR, one entry per CDR3 protein. The sample shows about 920,000 distinct CDR3 sequences, roughly 31% of them seen only once. This sample was included in a study of T cell repertoires in cytomegalovirus infection. Overall study: CMV infection plus the matching HLA type was flagged by public TCR beta signatures.

The CDR3 extends over 15 amino acids. V lost 0 bases to trimming and J lost 5 bases, with 13 bases between them. Germline lookup yields CDR1 SEHNR and CDR2 FQNEAQ (reference sequence). Overall study findings and caveats: The ex vivo response was dominated by HLA-C-restricted CMV-specific TCR beta clonotypes.

The sample consisted of cultured CD8+ T cells from PBMCs, taken from culture after CMV antigen stimulation. The sequence was obtained from a human donor in good health (CMV status not recorded). Some clones in this sample may be carry-over from other donors' samples. The chain recombines TRBV7-9 with TRBJ1-1; possibly TRBD1 for D (6 bases). The DNA of the CDR3 is TGTGCCAGCAGCTTAGCCCCCGGGGGCTTAACTGAAGCTTTCTTT. Protein sequence: CASSLAPGGLTEAFF.